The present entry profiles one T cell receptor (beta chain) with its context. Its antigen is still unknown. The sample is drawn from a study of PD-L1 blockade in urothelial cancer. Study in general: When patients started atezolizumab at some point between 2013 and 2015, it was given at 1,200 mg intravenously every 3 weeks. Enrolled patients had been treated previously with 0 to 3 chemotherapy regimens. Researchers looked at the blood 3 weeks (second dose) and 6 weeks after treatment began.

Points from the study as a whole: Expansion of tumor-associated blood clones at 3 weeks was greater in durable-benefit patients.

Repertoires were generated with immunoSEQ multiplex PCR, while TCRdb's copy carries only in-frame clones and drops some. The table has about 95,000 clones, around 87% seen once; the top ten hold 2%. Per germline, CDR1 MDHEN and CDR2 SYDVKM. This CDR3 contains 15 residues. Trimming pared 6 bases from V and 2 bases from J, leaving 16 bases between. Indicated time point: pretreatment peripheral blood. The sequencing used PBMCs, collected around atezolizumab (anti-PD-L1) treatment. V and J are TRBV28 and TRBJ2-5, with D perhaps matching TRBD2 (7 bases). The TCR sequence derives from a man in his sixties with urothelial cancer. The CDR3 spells CASRQQGGGQETQYF. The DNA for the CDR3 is TGTGCCAGCAGACAACAGGGAGGGGGTCAAGAGACCCAGTACTTC.